Below, 31 T cell receptor beta chains from the same sample are listed, as sequenced in a study of cytotoxic CD8 clonotypes in ibrutinib-treated CLL. Here immunoSEQ multiplex PCR was the method, and the copy in TCRdb shows in-frame clones only, minus some. The sample holds some 61,000 clones, about two thirds seen once. The specimen comprised PBMCs, sampled after 12 months of ibrutinib treatment. The origin of the receptors is a human donor with chronic lymphocytic leukemia.

The chain carries TRBV7-8 and TRBJ1-2, with 11 bases that match TRBD1. The CDR3 runs 15 residues. Germline-derived CDR1 and CDR2 are SGHVS and FQNEAQ. V lost 5 bases and J lost 8; bases outside the gene matches: 10. The CDR3 protein is CASSPRTGGLRGYTF. The CDR3 region has the DNA TGTGCCAGCAGCCCCCGGACAGGGGGCCTCCGGGGCTACACCTTC.

V usage is TRBV7-2 and J usage is TRBJ1-5; D is perhaps TRBD1 (5 bases). CDR1 and CDR2 from the germline V gene are SGHTA and FQGNSA. There are 15 residues in the CDR3. The V end was cut by 5 bases, the J end by 3 bases, with 14 bases between. DNA for the CDR3: TGTGCCAGCAGCCTCCCGGGACGAATCAATCAGCCCCAGCATTTT. Translated, it gives CASSLPGRINQPQHF.

The CDR3 sequence is CASSHVVGGGFHNEQFF. CDR3 coding DNA: TGTGCCAGCAGCCATGTGGTCGGCGGGGGCTTTCACAATGAGCAGTTCTTC. The genes are TRBV5-4 and TRBJ2-1; a weak D match, TRBD2 (7 bases). The ends were cut back, 4 bases at V and 5 bases at J, with 22 bases in the middle. Germline V lookup: CDR1 SGHNT, CDR2 YYREEE (reference sequence). This CDR3 is 17 amino acids long.

This CDR3 is CASSSVNTGELFF. CDR3 sequence (DNA): TGTGCCAGCAGCTCAGTGAACACCGGGGAGCTGTTTTTT. The rearrangement joins TRBV7-2 to TRBJ2-2; D is undetermined. Germline V gene data show CDR1 as SGHTA and CDR2 as FQGNSA. The V end was cut by 4 bases, the J end by 1 base, with 4 bases between. CDR3 length: 13 residues. The full variable domain, in which reference TRBV7-2 and TRBJ2-2 provide the parts outside the CDR3, is GAGVSQSPSNKVTEKGKDVELRCDPISGHTALYWYRQSLGQGLEFLIYFQGNSAPDKSGLPSDRFSAERTGGSVSTLTIQRTQQEDSAVYLCASSSVNTGELFFGEGSRLTVL.

This clone was seen a few times. The chain's CDR3 is CASSIRDRAYEQYF. DNA of the CDR3: TGTGCCAGCAGTATAAGGGACAGGGCCTACGAGCAGTACTTC. V is TRBV27 and J is TRBJ2-7; TRBD1 agrees at 9 bases. Germline-derived CDR1 and CDR2 are MNHEY and SMNVEV (reference sequence). This CDR3 region has 14 residues. With 5 bases clipped from V and 2 bases from J, the junction kept 4 bases outside the gene matches.

The chain has TRBV7-2 and TRBJ2-7; the D gene is possibly TRBD1 (5 bases). The germline CDR1 and CDR2 sequences are SGHTA and FQGNSA. Trimming cost V 0 bases and J 3 bases, with 12 bases left between them. There are 15 residues in the CDR3. The CDR3 DNA follows: TGTGCCAGCAGCTTAGCGGCAGGGTCGGGCTACGAGCAGTACTTC. Translating gives CASSLAAGSGYEQYF.

Written as DNA, the CDR3 is TGCGCCAGCAGCCAAAACAAGAACTCCTACAATGAGCAGTTCTTC. This sequence encodes CASSQNKNSYNEQFF. The chain recombines TRBV4-3 with TRBJ2-1; D remains unclear. The CDR3 is made up of 15 amino acids. Germline assignment: CDR1 LGHNA and CDR2 YSLEER. Trimming stripped 2 bases from V and 0 bases from J, with 8 bases between.

The gene calls are TRBV7-9 and TRBJ2-3, with D tentatively TRBD1 (5 bases). V lost 1 base to trimming and J lost 1 base, with 12 bases between them. The CDR3 extends over 16 amino acids. The V gene's germline CDR1 is SEHNR and CDR2 FQNEAQ (reference sequence). CDR3 in DNA: TGTGCCAGCAGCTTAGGGGGCAACATGGGCACAGATACGCAGTATTTT. Encoded protein: CASSLGGNMGTDTQYF.

This clone was found a few times. The CDR3 bases are TGTGCCATCAGTGAGACTAGCGGGGGTTCCAAAAACATTCAGTACTTC. Its translation: CAISETSGGSKNIQYF. This chain joins TRBV10-3 and TRBJ2-4; 11 positions agree with TRBD2. J was trimmed by 2 bases and V by 2 bases; bases with no gene match: 2. Germline V CDR1 and CDR2: ENHRY, SYGVKD. This CDR3 contains 16 residues.

V gene TRBV2 combines with J gene TRBJ2-4; D is unclear. CDR3 length: 15 residues. CDR1 is SNHLY, CDR2 FYNNEI, per germline. V lost 1 base and J 0 bases, leaving 7 bases between the germline ends. The CDR3 region has the DNA TGTGCCAGCAGTGAAGTCGGATTAGCCAAAAACATTCAGTACTTC. This codes for CASSEVGLAKNIQYF.

This clone appeared a few times. The chain has TRBV6-5 and TRBJ1-6, with TRBD1 matching over 7 bases. Germline V lookup: CDR1 MNHEY, CDR2 SVGAGI. V dropped 4 bases and J dropped 8; count of bases not matched to a gene: 8. This CDR3 is 15 amino acids long. CDR3 in DNA: TGTGCCAGCAGTTTCAACAGGGGAAATGATTCACCCCTCCACTTT. Its translation is CASSFNRGNDSPLHF.

This sequence joins TRBV6-1 and TRBJ2-1, with D possibly TRBD2 on 5 matching bases. Germline-derived CDR1 and CDR2 are MNHNS and SASEGT. This CDR3 region has 14 residues. V lost 5 bases and J 5 bases, leaving 13 bases between the germline ends. The CDR3 sequence is CASSRPEVNNEQFF. CDR3 nucleotide sequence: TGTGCCAGCAGTCGGCCGGAGGTTAACAATGAGCAGTTCTTC.

This clone showed up just a few times. The rearrangement uses TRBV19 and TRBJ2-2; D is unresolved. Deletions cut 2 bases from V and 1 base from J, with 2 bases between. Germline V gene lookup returns CDR1 LNHDA and CDR2 SQIVND (reference sequence). There are 13 residues in the CDR3. CDR3 region: CASSIQNTGELFF. CDR3 nucleotides: TGTGCCAGTAGTATACAGAACACCGGGGAGCTGTTTTTT.

V gene TRBV7-8 combines with J gene TRBJ1-2; 7 bases are shared with TRBD1. CDR3 length equals 16 residues. Per germline, CDR1 SGHVS and CDR2 FQNEAQ. Trimming at V came to 0 bases and at J to 4 bases, leaving 8 bases not matched to a gene. The CDR3 nucleotides are TGTGCCAGCAGCTTAGCCCCGGACAGGTCCCTCTATGGCTACACCTTC. It is translated as CASSLAPDRSLYGYTF.

The genes are TRBV6-4 and TRBJ2-1; D is possibly TRBD2 (5 bases). Germline CDR1 and CDR2: MRHNA and SNTAGT. The CDR3 contains 13 residues. V was pared by 3 bases and J by 7 bases, with 10 bases between. In DNA, the CDR3 is TGTGCCAGCAGTGAGGACTCCAGAAATGAGCAGTTCTTC. This gives the protein CASSEDSRNEQFF.

The chain couples TRBV5-1 to TRBJ2-7; D may be TRBD1 (5 bases). Trimming pared 1 base from V and 0 bases from J, leaving 17 bases between. The CDR3 length is 17 residues. Germline assignment: CDR1 SGHRS and CDR2 YFSETQ. CDR3 region: CASSLNGWGVDSYEQYF. CDR3 nucleotide sequence: TGCGCCAGCAGCTTGAATGGGTGGGGCGTAGACTCCTACGAGCAGTACTTC.

This rearrangement joins TRBV9 to TRBJ2-5; a possible D gene is TRBD1 (7 bases). V lost 3 bases to trimming and J lost 1 base, with 13 bases between them. Germline CDR1 reads SGDLS; CDR2 reads YYNGEE. The CDR3 is made up of 15 amino acids. CDR3 sequence reads: CASSEGGQPQETQYF. CDR3 DNA: TGTGCCAGCAGCGAGGGGGGACAGCCCCAAGAGACCCAGTACTTC.

The gene calls are TRBV18 and TRBJ1-6; 10 bases align to TRBD1. V was pared by 4 bases and J by 10 bases, with 4 bases of the junction left unmatched. Looked up from germline, CDR1 is KGHSH and CDR2 is LQKENI. The CDR3 extends over 14 amino acids. CDR3 protein: CASSRQGARSPLHF. For the CDR3, the DNA is TGTGCCAGCTCACGACAGGGGGCGAGATCACCCCTCCACTTT.

The gene calls are TRBV7-7 and TRBJ2-1, with TRBD2 identical over 10 bases. The CDR3 loop spans 13 amino acids. Germline V gives CDR1 SSHAT, CDR2 FNYEAQ (reference sequence). V shed 5 bases and J 6 bases; nucleotides not matched to a gene: 1. CDR3 DNA: TGTGCCAGCAGCACTAGCGGGGCCAATGAGCAGTTCTTC. Translating it yields CASSTSGANEQFF.

This clone appeared once. The chain recombines TRBV6-5 with TRBJ1-1; no clear D. Trimming took 5 bases from V and 1 from J, leaving 8 bases between them. Germline CDR1 MNHEY, CDR2 SVGAGI. The CDR3 is made up of 13 amino acids. CDR3: CASSGGRNTEAFF. CDR3 coding DNA: TGTGCCAGCAGTGGAGGGAGGAACACTGAAGCTTTCTTT.

This chain uses TRBV5-1 with TRBJ1-2, with D perhaps TRBD1 (6 bases). This CDR3 is 14 amino acids long. Germline-derived CDR1 and CDR2 are SGHRS and YFSETQ. Trimming stripped 4 bases from V and 3 bases from J, with 13 bases between. DNA of the CDR3: TGCGCCAGCAGCCCAGGGCAGGGGTACTATGGCTACACCTTC. As protein: CASSPGQGYYGYTF.

CDR3 nucleotide sequence: TGTGCCAGCAGCTCTCCGGGACAGGGGGCGATTGAGCAGTTCTTC. Residues: CASSSPGQGAIEQFF. The rearrangement joins TRBV11-3 to TRBJ2-1; 12 positions agree with TRBD1. V trimming: 4 bases; J trimming: 9 bases; junction bases outside the gene matches: 7. Looked up from germline, CDR1 is SGHNT and CDR2 is YENEEA. The CDR3 has 15 residues.

This chain links TRBV18 with TRBJ1-1; 8 bases are a match to TRBD1. Germline values: CDR1 KGHSH, CDR2 LQKENI. The V segment lost 6 bases and the J segment 5 bases; nucleotides outside the gene matches: 5. The CDR3 totals 13 residues. In nucleotides, the CDR3 is TGTGCCAGCTCGACAGGGGAGGAGACTGAAGCTTTCTTT. Its translation: CASSTGEETEAFF.

The table lists this clone with a count of one. The chain recombines TRBV5-1 with TRBJ2-7, with 8 nucleotides matching TRBD2. The V gene end was trimmed by 6 bases and the J gene end by 5 bases; junction bases not matched to a gene: 13. The CDR3 loop spans 15 amino acids. The germline CDR1 and CDR2 sequences are SGHRS and YFSETQ. The CDR3 loop is CASMLVGGASHEQYF. In DNA, the CDR3 is TGCGCCAGCATGCTCGTCGGGGGGGCGAGTCACGAGCAGTACTTC.

This chain uses TRBV9 with TRBJ2-1; possible D gene TRBD1, 6 bases. The CDR3 runs to 15 residues. Germline CDR1 and CDR2: SGDLS and YYNGEE. The V end lost 0 bases, the J end lost 9 bases, and 16 bases lay between the germline ends. The CDR3 DNA reads TGTGCCAGCAGCGTAGCGGGCAGGGGACACGGTGAGCAGTTCTTC. Protein product: CASSVAGRGHGEQFF.

This clone was counted a few times. This may be a read error, as it is one base from a much larger clone. Distinct nucleotide sequences in the sample also encode this CDR3. This sequence joins TRBV6-5 and TRBJ1-2, with a possible D match to TRBD1 (5 bases). CDR1 MNHEY and CDR2 SVGAGI come from the germline V gene. V lost 2 bases and J 4 bases, leaving 11 bases between the germline ends. CDR3 length: 14 residues. CDR3 in DNA: TGTGCCAGCAGTTACAGGGGAGTTGGCTATGGCTACACCTTC. This encodes CASSYRGVGYGYTF.

This clone appeared a few times. The J gene is TRBJ1-4, the V gene TRBV28, with TRBD1 matching 10 bases. Germline lookup yields CDR1 MDHEN and CDR2 SYDVKM. V shed 6 bases and J 0 bases; nucleotides not matched to a gene: 10. The CDR3 totals 18 residues. The DNA of the CDR3 is TGTGCCAGCAGCCCGGGACAGGGGAAAGGGCCAACTAATGAAAAACTGTTTTTT. The encoded protein is CASSPGQGKGPTNEKLFF.

This chain joins TRBV6-5 and TRBJ1-4; TRBD1 matches at 7 bases. There are 13 residues in the CDR3. Germline loops: CDR1 MNHEY, CDR2 SVGAGI. J lost 7 bases, V lost 2 bases, and 1 base had no gene match. The chain's CDR3 is CASSYNRGEKLFF. CDR3 bases: TGTGCCAGCAGTTACAACAGGGGTGAAAAACTGTTTTTT.

The chain employs TRBV6-5 and TRBJ2-1; perhaps TRBD1 as D (5 bases). The CDR3 is 12 residues long. Trimming pared 6 bases from V and 4 bases from J, leaving 7 bases between. The V gene's germline CDR1 is MNHEY and CDR2 SVGAGI. The CDR3 DNA follows: TGTGCCAGCAGCGACAGTTACAATGAGCAGTTCTTC. Translated, it gives CASSDSYNEQFF.

The chain couples TRBV10-3 to TRBJ2-3; D ambiguous. The CDR3 runs to 14 residues. Looked up from germline, CDR1 is ENHRY and CDR2 is SYGVKD. V lost 4 bases and J 1 base, leaving 9 bases between the germline ends. CDR3 sequence: CAISGQGRTDTQYF. The CDR3 DNA sequence: TGTGCCATCAGTGGCCAAGGACGCACAGATACGCAGTATTTT.

This clone was counted once. The gene calls are TRBV19 and TRBJ2-6; D is perhaps TRBD1 (6 bases). Germline lookup yields CDR1 LNHDA and CDR2 SQIVND (reference sequence). The CDR3 is 18 residues long. Trimming stripped 7 bases from V and 0 bases from J, with 19 bases between. This CDR3 reads CASTGNRAPFSGANVLTF. CDR3 DNA: TGTGCCAGTACCGGGAACAGGGCCCCTTTCTCTGGGGCCAACGTCCTGACTTTC.